This T cell receptor beta chain emerged from a study of vaccination and CD4 T cells after COVID-19. An Oncomine TCR Beta short-read assay was used to sequence the DNA from cultured CD4+ T cells. It was cultured CD4+ T cells from which genomic DNA was extracted. A single record per CDR3 protein comes from TCRdb applying MiXCR to the PCR reads. This sample has several thousand distinct CDR3 sequences, with approximately 61% found just once. Treatment indicated: roughly 10-day PBMC culture with coronavirus spike peptide pools or control peptides (ViraFEST assay). PBMCs were cultured at over 1.5 million per well with roughly 9.9 IU/ml IL-2 and roughly 10 ug/ml peptide pools. Trimming took 2 bases from V and 8 from J, leaving 10 bases between them. The CDR3 is made up of 14 amino acids. Germline assignment: CDR1 LNHDA and CDR2 SQIVND (reference sequence). Study-level results: Median SARS-CoV-2-reactive clonotype numbers rose nonsignificantly, about 21 to 38.

As concerns this clonotype: What it binds is unknown.

The clonotype originates from a human donor with COVID-19. The specimen comprised cultured CD4+ T cells from blood, sampled after SARS-CoV-2 vaccination. This chain connects TRBV19 to TRBJ1-6; D is unclear. CDR3 in DNA: TGTGCCAGTAGTATACGAGGGTTTGATTCACCCCTCCACTTT. It is translated as CASSIRGFDSPLHF.